Described below is a single TCR beta chain sequence and its context. The antigen is unknown. Assay used: immunoSEQ multiplex PCR; TCRdb lists only in-frame clones, some missing. This table has approximately 89,000 clones, approximately 92% appearing once. The sample belongs to a study of graft-versus-host responses after intestinal transplantation. Study at large: Uniformly, recipients were administered anti-thymocyte globulin induction with subsequent tacrolimus and steroids for 3 to 4 years.

Study outcomes and limitations: Recipient marrow harbored GvH clones, some of which surfaced first in ileum or blood. Graft-donor T cell macrochimerism in patients accompanied high graft-versus-host to host-versus-graft clonal ratios in allografts.

The CDR3 length is 15 residues. After removal of 3 bases from V and 4 bases from J, the junction contained 8 bases not matched to a gene. Germline V CDR1 and CDR2: LNHDA, SQIVND (reference sequence). The TCR originated in a human donor who was the organ donor for an intestinal transplant. This chain uses TRBV19 with TRBJ1-1; 7 positions agree with TRBD1. The sample was unstimulated CD8+ T cells sorted from spleen or lymph node cells, taken before transplant. The CDR3 sequence is CASSISAGGGTEAFF. CDR3 coding DNA: TGTGCCAGTAGTATCAGTGCAGGGGGTGGCACTGAAGCTTTCTTT.